The 27 T cell receptor beta chains below were found in one sample sequenced in a study of blood T cells in healthy people across ages (dated by TCRdb to between 2015 and 2016). Libraries were constructed by 5' RACE. Sequenced using an Illumina HiSeq 2500. A second PCR of roughly 7 to 12 cycles was run with a J-beta primer mix and a sample-barcoded 5' primer. TCRdb reprocessed the public reads (quality trimming at Q25 with fastp, clone calling with MiXCR) and kept in-frame beta chains. Each CDR3 protein appears once, grouped with its most common genes and DNA. This sample lists about 320,000 distinct CDR3 sequences; less than 30% were detected once. The biggest ten clones account for about 30% of the sample. The source material was blood. Receptor source: a woman aged 70-85 years in good health.

This clonotype has just a few counts. The genes are TRBV4-1 and TRBJ1-2, with 9 bases fitting TRBD1. V trimming: 0 bases; J trimming: 8 bases; junction bases outside the gene matches: 10. Germline assignment: CDR1 MGHRA and CDR2 YSYEKL. This CDR3 has 16 amino acids. CDR3 DNA: TGCGCCAGCAGCCAAGAATGGACAGGGGAAGGAGAAGGCTACACCTTC. It specifies CASSQEWTGEGEGYTF.

J is TRBJ2-1 and V is TRBV5-5, with TRBD1 matching 8 bases. Germline lookup yields CDR1 SGHKS and CDR2 YYEKEE (reference sequence). After removal of 0 bases from V and 8 bases from J, the junction contained 7 bases not matched to a gene. The CDR3 has 15 residues. CDR3 nucleotide sequence: TGTGCCAGCAGCTTGGCAGGACAGGGAGTAGATGAGCAGTTCTTC. It encodes CASSLAGQGVDEQFF.

This chain uses TRBV7-9 with TRBJ1-1; D gene unclear. Germline V gene sequence: CDR1 SEHNR, CDR2 FQNEAQ (reference sequence). The CDR3 is 14 residues long. The V end was cut by 8 bases, the J end by 5 bases, with 18 bases between. The CDR3 DNA is TGTGCCAGCGGGCTAATTGGGTTAGAAACTGAAGCTTTCTTT. Its translation is CASGLIGLETEAFF.

The V and J genes are TRBV29-1 and TRBJ1-2; TRBD1 is a possible D gene (5 bases). V dropped 2 bases and J dropped 7 bases, with 8 bases sitting between them. From germline, CDR1 is SQVTM and CDR2 ANQGSEA. The CDR3 consists of 11 residues. CDR3 region: CSVELGVGYTF. Here the CDR3 DNA reads TGCAGCGTTGAACTGGGGGTTGGCTACACCTTC.

The chain uses TRBV7-2 and TRBJ2-6, with 15 positions matching TRBD2. The V gene's germline CDR1 is SGHTA and CDR2 FQGNSA. The CDR3 is 17 residues long. Unmatched junction bases numbered 3, after V lost 5 bases and J lost 4 bases. CDR3 region: CASSRTSGRGGANVLTF. As DNA, the CDR3 is TGTGCCAGCAGCCGGACTAGCGGGAGGGGCGGGGCCAACGTCCTGACTTTC. Drawing the rest from reference TRBV7-2 and TRBJ2-6, the complete variable domain is GAGVSQSPSNKVTEKGKDVELRCDPISGHTALYWYRQSLGQGLEFLIYFQGNSAPDKSGLPSDRFSAERTGGSVSTLTIQRTQQEDSAVYLCASSRTSGRGGANVLTFGAGSRLTVL.

J is TRBJ1-5 and V is TRBV7-2; 7 nucleotides agree with TRBD1. Trimming at V came to 8 bases and at J to 0 bases, leaving 4 bases not matched to a gene. The CDR3 contains 14 residues. Germline CDR1 SGHTA, CDR2 FQGNSA. The CDR3 coding sequence is TGTGCCAGCGGGGACAGATATAGCAATCAGCCCCAGCATTTT. It codes for CASGDRYSNQPQHF.

The V call is TRBV6-5, the J call TRBJ2-7; the D gene is possibly TRBD2 (6 bases). Germline V gene data show CDR1 as MNHEY and CDR2 as SVGAGI. The CDR3 contains 15 residues. V gave up 0 bases and J gave up 2 bases, with 11 bases separating them. This chain's CDR3 is CASSYSGGKPYEQYF. For the CDR3, the DNA is TGTGCCAGCAGTTACTCGGGCGGGAAACCCTACGAGCAGTACTTC.

This clonotype was seen only a few times. The chain combines TRBV4-3 with TRBJ2-4, with 11 bases lining up with TRBD1. The CDR3 sequence is 16 residues long. Looked up from germline, CDR1 is LGHNA and CDR2 is YSLEER. The junction had 6 bases not matched to a gene; V was cut back by 0 bases and J by 8 bases. The CDR3 sequence is CASSQEDRGLGDIQYF. In DNA, the CDR3 is TGCGCCAGCAGCCAAGAGGACAGGGGGCTTGGGGACATTCAGTACTTC.

This chain joins TRBV5-4 and TRBJ1-6; no clear D. CDR1 and CDR2 (germline): SGHNT, YYREEE (reference sequence). The CDR3 totals 13 residues. V lost 0 bases and J lost 10, with 8 bases in between. Written as DNA, the CDR3 is TGTGCCAGCAGCTTGGGGAGCCAGTCACCCCTCCACTTT. This encodes CASSLGSQSPLHF.

The table lists this clonotype with a few counts. This chain uses TRBV6-2 or TRBV6-3 with TRBJ1-2, with D hard to call. V lost 6 bases and J 4 bases, leaving 9 bases between the germline ends. CDR3 length: 12 amino acids. CDR1 and CDR2 from the germline V gene are MNHEY and SVGEGT. This chain's CDR3 is CASSTETYGYTF. The CDR3 nucleotides are TGTGCCAGCAGCACCGAGACCTATGGCTACACCTTC.

This clonotype has a handful of counts. The genes are TRBV20-1 and TRBJ2-5, with TRBD2 matching over 8 bases. Germline-derived CDR1 and CDR2 are DFQATT and SNEGSKA (reference sequence). Losses at the gene ends were 0 bases for V and 2 bases for J; bases not matched to a gene: 14. CDR3 length: 18 amino acids. The CDR3 DNA reads TGCAGTGCTAGAGATCGGCGGGTGAGCGGGAGTAATCAAGAGACCCAGTACTTC. Its translation: CSARDRRVSGSNQETQYF.

There are a few counts of this clonotype. V is TRBV7-2 and J is TRBJ1-6; possibly TRBD1 for D (5 bases). This CDR3 is 14 amino acids long. V shed 6 bases and J shed 3 bases, with 9 bases lying between them. Looked up from germline, CDR1 is SGHTA and CDR2 is FQGNSA. CDR3 nucleotide sequence: TGTGCCAGCAGTCGGACATTCTATAATTCACCCCTCCACTTT. Translation: CASSRTFYNSPLHF.

The sample holds many counts of this clonotype. The rearrangement joins TRBV6-2 or TRBV6-3 to TRBJ2-1; 14 nucleotides agree with TRBD2. The junction had 15 bases not matched to a gene; V was cut back by 5 bases and J by 9 bases. Germline CDR1 and CDR2: MNHEY and SVGEGT. The CDR3 length is 18 residues. CDR3 DNA: TGTGCCAGCAGTCCCGGGACTAGCGGGAGTAGGTTCTCCGGTGAGCAGTTCTTC. As protein: CASSPGTSGSRFSGEQFF.

The rearrangement uses TRBV18 and TRBJ2-4, with D tentatively TRBD1 or TRBD2 (5 bases each). The CDR3 is made up of 15 amino acids. Trimming removed 2 bases from V and 1 base from J, with 9 bases in between. The germline gives CDR1 KGHSH, CDR2 LQKENI. DNA for the CDR3: TGTGCCAGCTCACCAACCCGGGGCGCCAAAAACATTCAGTACTTC. Protein product: CASSPTRGAKNIQYF.

The chain recombines TRBV12-3 or TRBV12-4 with TRBJ1-5; 7 bases map to TRBD1. The CDR3 contains 13 residues. The V segment lost 6 bases and the J segment 7 bases; nucleotides outside the gene matches: 6. This chain's CDR3 is CASSLTGEQPQHF. Written as DNA, the CDR3 is TGTGCCAGCAGCCTCACAGGGGAGCAGCCCCAGCATTTT.

This clonotype occurred many times. The rearrangement uses TRBV24-1 and TRBJ2-5; 7 bases fit TRBD1. This CDR3 is 14 amino acids long. Germline V gene sequence: CDR1 KGHDR, CDR2 SFDVKD. J lost 5 bases, V lost 10 bases, and 12 bases had no gene match. The CDR3 sequence is CATSSTGTIETQYF. The CDR3 DNA sequence: TGTGCCACTTCCTCGACAGGGACGATCGAGACCCAGTACTTC.

This clonotype was counted a few times. The chain is built from TRBV7-2 and TRBJ2-7; 7 bases are shared with TRBD1. The CDR3 is 14 amino acids. V dropped 5 bases and J dropped 0; count of bases not matched to a gene: 4. CDR1 and CDR2 from the germline V gene are SGHTA and FQGNSA. The CDR3 DNA is TGTGCCAGCAGCCCTGACAGGGACTCCTACGAGCAGTACTTC. Residues: CASSPDRDSYEQYF.

The V call is TRBV4-1, the J call TRBJ2-5; D is ambiguous. V was trimmed by 1 base and J by 2 bases, leaving 14 bases between them. The CDR3 totals 16 residues. Germline values: CDR1 MGHRA, CDR2 YSYEKL. CDR3 nucleotides: TGCGCCAGCAGCCAAGGTCGAGTCGCAGGTCAAGAGACCCAGTACTTC. It encodes CASSQGRVAGQETQYF.

The chain employs TRBV12-3 or TRBV12-4 and TRBJ2-5, with 7 bases aligning to TRBD2. The J call is uncertain, as TRBJ2-1 better fits the DNA end. This CDR3 region has 14 residues. The DNA for the CDR3 is TGTGCCAGCAGGGGGGGGGAGTCCTACAATGAGCAGTTCTTC. Translated: CASRGGESYNEQFF.

This chain joins TRBV10-2 and TRBJ1-5; no reliable D call. CDR1 WSHSY and CDR2 SAAADI come from the germline V gene. CDR3 size: 13 residues. The V and J ends lost 8 bases and 4 bases respectively, with 12 bases between them. CDR3 in amino acids: CASGVQRNQPQHF. The CDR3 bases are TGCGCCAGCGGGGTTCAGCGAAATCAGCCCCAGCATTTT.

This clonotype was detected ten times or more. The chain recombines TRBV28 with TRBJ2-4; D possibly matches TRBD1 or TRBD2 (5 bases each). Deletions cut 8 bases from V and 6 bases from J, with 23 bases between. Germline V gives CDR1 MDHEN, CDR2 SYDVKM. CDR3 length: 16 residues. The CDR3 bases are TGTGCCAGCGGTATTACCGGGACCCTGGGGAGAAACATTCAGTACTTC. Amino acid sequence: CASGITGTLGRNIQYF.

The table lists this clonotype with a few counts. The rearrangement uses TRBV7-2 and TRBJ2-2, with D perhaps TRBD1 (5 bases). The CDR3 runs to 14 residues. Per germline, CDR1 SGHTA and CDR2 FQGNSA. Trimming removed 1 base at V and 6 bases at J, with 9 bases between. CDR3 in amino acids: CASSLGGSAGELFF. CDR3 DNA: TGTGCCAGCAGCTTAGGGGGCTCGGCCGGGGAGCTGTTTTTT.

In its sample, this clonotype was seen a few times. The chain uses TRBV12-3 or TRBV12-4 and TRBJ2-1, with 11 bases lining up with TRBD2. CDR3 length equals 16 residues. Trimming at V came to 5 bases and at J to 6 bases, leaving 9 bases not matched to a gene. The chain's CDR3 is CASSTSGSRPLNEQFF. The CDR3, as DNA: TGTGCCAGCAGTACTAGCGGGAGTCGCCCTCTCAATGAGCAGTTCTTC.

The chain combines TRBV9 with TRBJ1-4; 7 nucleotides agree with TRBD1. The CDR3 spans 17 residues. Germline assignment: CDR1 SGDLS and CDR2 YYNGEE. The ends lost 2 bases at V and 5 bases at J; junction bases unmatched: 12. The CDR3 region has the DNA TGTGCCAGCAGCGTCGATACAGGGGAAAGGACGAATGAAAAACTGTTTTTT. Translation gives CASSVDTGERTNEKLFF. The whole variable domain, remainder taken from reference TRBV9 and TRBJ1-4, is DSGVTQTPKHLITATGQRVTLRCSPRSGDLSVYWYQQSLDQGLQFLIQYYNGEERAKGNILERFSAQQFPDLHSELNLSSLELGDSALYFCASSVDTGERTNEKLFFGSGTQLSVL.

This clonotype was detected only a few times. The V gene is TRBV19, the J gene TRBJ2-1, with TRBD2 matching 10 bases. The J segment lost 6 bases and the V segment lost 3 bases, leaving 5 bases of the junction unmatched. CDR3 length equals 15 residues. From germline, CDR1 is LNHDA and CDR2 SQIVND (reference sequence). CDR3 sequence: CASSISSGSRNEQFF. The CDR3 DNA follows: TGTGCCAGTAGTATCTCTAGCGGGAGCCGCAATGAGCAGTTCTTC.

The V call is TRBV3-1, the J call TRBJ1-2, with 12 bases lining up with TRBD1. V was clipped by 1 base and J by 7 bases; unmatched bases: 13. Germline V gene data show CDR1 as LGHDT and CDR2 as YNNKEL (reference sequence). The CDR3 contains 18 residues. The DNA of the CDR3 is TGTGCCAGCAGCCAAGTCCGGACAGGGACAGGGGGCAGGAGTGGCTACACCTTC. The encoded protein is CASSQVRTGTGGRSGYTF. Combining the CDR3 with reference TRBV3-1 and TRBJ1-2 gives the whole variable domain DTAVSQTPKYLVTQMGNDKSIKCEQNLGHDTMYWYKQDSKKFLKIMFSYNNKELIINETVPNRFSPKSPDKAHLNLHINSLELGDSAVYFCASSQVRTGTGGRSGYTFGSGTRLTVV.

The CDR3 region has the DNA TGTGCCAGCAAGGCGCTAGCCAGCGATGAGCAGTTCTTC. Amino acid sequence: CASKALASDEQFF. This chain uses TRBV2 with TRBJ2-1; weak D call: TRBD2 (5 bases). Trimming shortened V by 7 bases and J by 8 bases, and 15 bases separated the two germline ends. From germline, CDR1 is SNHLY and CDR2 FYNNEI. The CDR3 totals 13 residues. The whole variable domain, filled in from reference TRBV2 and TRBJ2-1, reads EPEVTQTPSHQVTQMGQEVILRCVPISNHLYFYWYRQILGQKVEFLVSFYNNEISEKSEIFDDQFSVERPDGSNFTLKIRSTKLEDSAMYFCASKALASDEQFFGPGTRLTVL.